This entry lists 2 T cell receptor beta chains sequenced from one sample in a study of blood T cell repertoires in COVID-19. Generated by immunoSEQ multiplex PCR, the TCRdb table keeps only in-frame clones and is missing some. The sample lists approximately 200,000 clones; about 84% were seen once. The specimen sequenced was PBMCs or T cells enriched from blood (not recorded which). These receptors came from a middle-aged woman with acute COVID-19.

This chain joins TRBV7-3 and TRBJ1-1; D is unclear. Germline-derived CDR1 and CDR2 are SGHTA and FQGTGA. Trimming pared 1 base from V and 3 bases from J, leaving 6 bases between. The CDR3 sequence is 13 residues long. CDR3 DNA sequence: TGTGCCAGCAGCTTAATGCGGGACACTGAAGCTTTCTTT. Amino acids: CASSLMRDTEAFF.

This clone showed up just a few times. V gene TRBV6-2 or TRBV6-3 combines with J gene TRBJ2-4; 7 bases map to TRBD2. The CDR3 contains 16 residues. J lost 0 bases, V lost 4 bases, and 6 bases had no gene match. Germline values: CDR1 MNHEY, CDR2 SVGEGT. As DNA, the CDR3 is TGTGCCAGCAGTTTACTCCGGGGGGTAGCCAAAAACATTCAGTACTTC. Amino acids: CASSLLRGVAKNIQYF.